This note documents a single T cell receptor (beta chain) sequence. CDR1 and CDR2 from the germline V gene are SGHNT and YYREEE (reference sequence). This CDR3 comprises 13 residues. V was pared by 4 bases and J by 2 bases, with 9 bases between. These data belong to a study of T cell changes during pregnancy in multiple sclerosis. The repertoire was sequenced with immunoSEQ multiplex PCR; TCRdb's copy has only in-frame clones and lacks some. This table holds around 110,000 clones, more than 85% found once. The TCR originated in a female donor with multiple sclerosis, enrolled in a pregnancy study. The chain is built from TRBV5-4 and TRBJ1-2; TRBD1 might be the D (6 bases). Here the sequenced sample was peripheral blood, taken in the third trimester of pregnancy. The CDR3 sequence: CASSPDRNYGYTF. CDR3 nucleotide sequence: TGTGCCAGCAGCCCGGACAGAAACTATGGCTACACCTTC. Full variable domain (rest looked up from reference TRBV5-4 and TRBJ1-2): ETGVTQSPTHLIKTRGQQVTLRCSSQSGHNTVSWYQQALGQGPQFIFQYYREEENGRGNFPPRFSGLQFPNYSSELNVNALELDDSALYLCASSPDRNYGYTFGSGTRLTVV.